Shown below are 24 T cell receptor beta chains from a single sample sequenced in a study of T cells in Graves' hyperthyroidism and ophthalmopathy. RNA transcripts served as the template for amplifying TCR beta CDR3 regions. HTBI primers drove first-round RT-PCR of the TCR CDR3. TCRdb reprocessed the multiplex PCR reads with MiXCR, giving one entry per CDR3 protein. Of more than 350,000 distinct CDR3 sequences listed, more than 14% are singletons. The sequenced sample consisted of blood. These receptor sequences come from a woman between 25 and 40 years old with Graves' ophthalmopathy.

This clonotype was seen repeatedly, ten times or more. This chain uses TRBV14 with TRBJ1-6, with TRBD1 matching 10 bases. After removal of 3 bases from V and 13 bases from J, the junction contained 9 bases not matched to a gene. This CDR3 has 15 amino acids. Germline V gives CDR1 SGHDN, CDR2 FVKESK. The CDR3 region has the DNA TGTGCCAGCAGCCAGCGGAGGGACAGGGGTTCGCCCCTCCACTTT. Its translation is CASSQRRDRGSPLHF.

This clonotype has only a few counts. The chain has TRBV20-1 and TRBJ2-7, with 8 bases that match TRBD2. J lost 4 bases, V lost 5 bases, and 10 bases had no gene match. The CDR3 runs 14 residues. Germline CDR1 reads DFQATT; CDR2 reads SNEGSKA (reference sequence). The CDR3 reads CSALRTSRSYEQYF. CDR3 coding DNA: TGCAGTGCTCTCCGGACTAGCAGGAGTTACGAGCAGTACTTC.

This clonotype was counted between two and nine times. The CDR3 is CASSWRAAGGRTDTQYF. The CDR3 DNA is TGCGCCAGCAGCTGGAGGGCAGCGGGGGGGCGGACAGATACGCAGTATTTT. The V call is TRBV5-1, the J call TRBJ2-3, with TRBD2 matching 10 bases. Trimming cost V 3 bases and J 3 bases; bases outside gene matches: 10. The CDR3 contains 17 residues. The germline V gene has CDR1 SGHRS and CDR2 YFSETQ.

This clonotype was recorded at least ten times. This chain joins TRBV5-1 and TRBJ2-3; D not resolved. V lost 1 base to trimming and J lost 0 bases, with 12 bases between them. This CDR3 comprises 16 residues. The V gene's germline CDR1 is SGHRS and CDR2 YFSETQ. DNA of the CDR3: TGCGCCAGCAGCTTGATAACTGCACCCAGCACAGATACGCAGTATTTT. This codes for CASSLITAPSTDTQYF.

This clonotype was counted ten times or more. The chain recombines TRBV4-2 with TRBJ1-2, with no clear D. This CDR3 has 14 amino acids. In germline, CDR1 is LGHNA, CDR2 YNFKEQ. Trimming left V 4 bases short and J 4 bases short, with 13 bases between. This CDR3 is CASSPTLSSYGYTF. In DNA, the CDR3 is TGTGCCAGCAGCCCAACGTTGTCATCCTATGGCTACACCTTC.

This chain joins TRBV19 and TRBJ2-1; D might be TRBD2 (6 bases). The V gene lost 3 bases and the J gene lost 7 bases, with 16 bases spanning the gap. Germline CDR1 reads LNHDA; CDR2 reads SQIVND (reference sequence). This CDR3 is built from 15 residues. This CDR3 is CASSMEGSVGNEQFF. The CDR3 DNA sequence: TGTGCCAGTAGTATGGAGGGCTCGGTGGGGAATGAGCAGTTCTTC. Full variable domain (outside the CDR3, taken from reference TRBV19 and TRBJ2-1): DGGITQSPKYLFRKEGQNVTLSCEQNLNHDAMYWYRQDPGQGLRLIYYSQIVNDFQKGDIAEGYSVSREKKESFPLTVTSAQKNPTAFYLCASSMEGSVGNEQFFGPGTRLTVL.

For this clonotype: This may arise from a read error, as a much more abundant clone is one base away. The chain recombines TRBV24-1 with TRBJ2-1; 9 nucleotides agree with TRBD1. Germline V gene lookup returns CDR1 KGHDR and CDR2 SFDVKD. CDR3 length: 14 residues. CDR3 protein: CTTRKTGGRDEQFF. CDR3 DNA: TGTACCACCAGGAAAACAGGGGGCAGAGATGAGCAGTTCTTC.

This clonotype was counted many times. The chain joins TRBV20-1 to TRBJ2-5, with 7 bases matching TRBD2. The CDR3 contains 14 residues. With 1 base clipped from V and 2 bases from J, the junction kept 4 bases outside the gene matches. CDR1 is DFQATT and CDR2 is SNEGSKA in the germline V gene (reference sequence). The CDR3, as DNA: TGCAGTGCTAGAGTAGCGGGCTTGCAAGAGACCCAGTACTTC. It codes for CSARVAGLQETQYF.

This sequence joins TRBV30 and TRBJ2-1; 8 nucleotides match TRBD1. This CDR3 is 15 amino acids long. V was pared by 8 bases and J by 4 bases, with 13 bases of the junction left unmatched. Germline assignment: CDR1 GTSNPN and CDR2 SVGIG (reference sequence). The DNA of the CDR3 is TGTGCCCGCTCTGACAGGGGACACGGGTACAATGAGCAGTTCTTC. Translated, it gives CARSDRGHGYNEQFF.

This clonotype occurred a few times. The rearrangement uses TRBV3-1 and TRBJ2-3; 9 bases match TRBD2. The CDR3 totals 16 residues. V lost 4 bases to trimming and J lost 5 bases; unmatched junction nucleotides: 10. Germline CDR1 LGHDT, CDR2 YNNKEL (reference sequence). The DNA for the CDR3 is TGTGCCAGCAGCCCCGCCGTGGGCGGGGGGGAAGATACGCAGTATTTT. This codes for CASSPAVGGGEDTQYF.

The chain couples TRBV5-1 to TRBJ1-1; perhaps TRBD1 as D (6 bases). V gave up 4 bases and J gave up 1 base, with 14 bases separating them. CDR3 length equals 15 residues. Germline V gives CDR1 SGHRS, CDR2 YFSETQ. CDR3 coding DNA: TGCGCCAGCAGCCAACCTGAGACAGGGAACACTGAAGCTTTCTTT. It translates to CASSQPETGNTEAFF. Variable domain in full (rest from reference TRBV5-1 and TRBJ1-1): KAGVTQTPRYLIKTRGQQVTLSCSPISGHRSVSWYQQTPGQGLQFLFEYFSETQRNKGNFPGRFSGRQFSNSRSEMNVSTLELGDSALYLCASSQPETGNTEAFFGQGTRLTVV.

In its sample, this clonotype was seen a few times. The chain has TRBV15 and TRBJ2-3, with TRBD2 identical over 9 bases. Unmatched junction bases numbered 9, after V lost 3 bases and J lost 5 bases. The germline V gene encodes CDR1 LNHNV and CDR2 YYDKDF (reference sequence). This CDR3 has 16 amino acids. The CDR3 here is CATSSQQRGAEDTQYF. CDR3 sequence (DNA): TGTGCCACCAGCAGCCAGCAGCGGGGGGCCGAAGATACGCAGTATTTT.

This clonotype was seen many times. The chain employs TRBV6-6 and TRBJ1-2; 9 bases map to TRBD1. The CDR3 has 15 amino acids. The germline gives CDR1 MNHNY, CDR2 SVGAGI (reference sequence). Trimming at V came to 0 bases and at J to 2 bases, leaving 1 base not matched to a gene. This CDR3 reads CASSYSGQGNYGYTF. The CDR3 DNA reads TGTGCCAGCAGTTACTCCGGACAGGGGAACTATGGCTACACCTTC.

The table lists this clonotype with a count of one. The junction does not match germline at one end; this may be a read error. The J gene is TRBJ1-2, the V gene TRBV6-2 or TRBV6-3; D is ambiguous. The CDR3 has 14 amino acids. Germline CDR1 and CDR2: MNHEY and SVGEGT. The CDR3 DNA is TGTGCCAGCAGTTACTCAGGAGCTAACTATGGCTGCACCTTC. Translating it yields CASSYSGANYGCTF.

This clonotype appeared many times. This chain connects TRBV3-1 to TRBJ2-1, with TRBD2 matching over 11 bases. V was clipped by 3 bases and J by 7 bases; unmatched bases: 8. The germline CDR1 and CDR2 sequences are LGHDT and YNNKEL (reference sequence). CDR3 length equals 16 residues. The DNA for the CDR3 is TGTGCCAGCAGCCAGCCGACTAGCGGGGTCCGAAATGAGCAGTTCTTC. Amino acid sequence: CASSQPTSGVRNEQFF.

This clonotype was counted at least ten times. The chain has TRBV6-1 and TRBJ1-4; D is unresolved. Trimming removed 3 bases from V and 0 bases from J, with 11 bases in between. The CDR3 runs to 16 residues. Germline V gene lookup returns CDR1 MNHNS and CDR2 SASEGT. Written as DNA, the CDR3 is TGTGCCAGCAGTGACCCGTTCGTATCAACTAATGAAAAACTGTTTTTT. It encodes CASSDPFVSTNEKLFF.

V gene TRBV7-9 combines with J gene TRBJ1-4, with D perhaps TRBD1 (5 bases). The CDR3 length is 16 residues. Germline CDR1 reads SEHNR; CDR2 reads FQNEAQ (reference sequence). The V and J ends lost 3 bases and 0 bases respectively, with 11 bases between them. For the CDR3, the DNA is TGTGCCAGCAGCTTCGACAGCGTTGCAACTAATGAAAAACTGTTTTTT. Protein product: CASSFDSVATNEKLFF.

The V and J genes are TRBV6-2 or TRBV6-3 and TRBJ2-7, with 7 positions matching TRBD2. The CDR3 is 12 residues long. Germline lookup yields CDR1 MNHEY and CDR2 SVGEGT. Losses at the gene ends were 6 bases for V and 6 bases for J; bases not matched to a gene: 5. CDR3: CASRLGTTEQYF. CDR3 sequence (DNA): TGTGCCAGCAGACTCGGGACTACCGAGCAGTACTTC.

The chain is built from TRBV2 and TRBJ2-1; 9 nucleotides agree with TRBD2. The V gene's germline CDR1 is SNHLY and CDR2 FYNNEI. The CDR3 consists of 16 residues. Germline trimming cut 8 bases from V and 9 bases from J; bases unmatched to any gene: 17. CDR3 bases: TGTGCCAGCGGTTTGGGTGGCGGGGGGGCCCGTAGTGAGCAGTTCTTC. Its protein is CASGLGGGGARSEQFF. Looking up the rest from reference TRBV2 and TRBJ2-1 gives the full variable domain: EPEVTQTPSHQVTQMGQEVILRCVPISNHLYFYWYRQILGQKVEFLVSFYNNEISEKSEIFDDQFSVERPDGSNFTLKIRSTKLEDSAMYFCASGLGGGGARSEQFFGPGTRLTVL.

The rearrangement links TRBV19 to TRBJ1-6; possibly TRBD1 for D (6 bases). CDR3 length: 15 amino acids. V lost 9 bases, J lost 5 bases, and 17 bases lay in between. Per the germline V gene, CDR1 is LNHDA and CDR2 is SQIVND (reference sequence). The CDR3 coding sequence is TGTGCCAGCTGGAGTGGGGGACACGATAATTCACCCCTCCACTTT. Its translation: CASWSGGHDNSPLHF.

V and J are TRBV4-2 and TRBJ2-3; the match to TRBD2 covers 8 bases. V lost 8 bases and J lost 3; bases outside the gene matches: 10. This CDR3 spans 15 amino acids. CDR1 and CDR2 (germline): LGHNA, YNFKEQ. The CDR3 nucleotides read TGTGCCAGCCGTATCGGGACTAGGGAAACAGATACGCAGTATTTT. Its translation: CASRIGTRETDTQYF.

The sample holds many counts of this clonotype. This chain joins TRBV7-9 and TRBJ2-7, with no clear D. With 7 bases removed from V and 7 bases from J, the gap between germline ends came to 17 bases. Germline lookup yields CDR1 SEHNR and CDR2 FQNEAQ (reference sequence). The CDR3 sequence is 13 residues long. The chain's CDR3 is CASTPFALGEQYF. CDR3 coding DNA: TGTGCCAGCACTCCTTTCGCCCTGGGGGAGCAGTACTTC.

This clonotype was counted many times. This sequence joins TRBV12-3 or TRBV12-4 and TRBJ1-5; D is ambiguous. With 6 bases removed from V and 7 bases from J, the gap between germline ends came to 16 bases. CDR3 length equals 14 residues. Here the CDR3 reads CASSPAEGGQPQHF. CDR3 coding DNA: TGTGCCAGCAGCCCGGCGGAGGGCGGCCAGCCCCAGCATTTT.

This clonotype was detected ten times or more. This rearrangement joins TRBV12-3 or TRBV12-4 to TRBJ2-2, with D tentatively TRBD2 (5 bases). The V and J ends lost 6 bases and 5 bases respectively, with 19 bases between them. This CDR3 spans 16 amino acids. In DNA, the CDR3 is TGTGCCAGCAGCCCCCCCTCCGGGGTTCCAACCGGGGAGCTGTTTTTT. It specifies CASSPPSGVPTGELFF.